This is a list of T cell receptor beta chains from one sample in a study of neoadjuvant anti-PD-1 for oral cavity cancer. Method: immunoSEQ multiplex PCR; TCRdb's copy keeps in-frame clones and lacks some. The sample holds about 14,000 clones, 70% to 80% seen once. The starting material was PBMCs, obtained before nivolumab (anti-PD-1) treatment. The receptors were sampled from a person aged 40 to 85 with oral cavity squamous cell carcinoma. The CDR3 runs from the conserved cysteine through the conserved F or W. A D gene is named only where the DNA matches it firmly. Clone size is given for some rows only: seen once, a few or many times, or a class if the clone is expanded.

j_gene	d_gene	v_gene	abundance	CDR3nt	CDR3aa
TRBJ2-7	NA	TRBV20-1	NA	TGCAGTGCCCGGACTGCCTACGAGCAGTACTTC	CSARTAYEQYF
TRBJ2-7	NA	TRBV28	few	TGTGCCAGCAGCCCCTCCCTCAACGAGCAGTACTTC	CASSPSLNEQYF
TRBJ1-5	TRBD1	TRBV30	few	TGTGCCTGGGCGACAGGGTTCGGTCAGCCCCAGCATTTT	CAWATGFGQPQHF
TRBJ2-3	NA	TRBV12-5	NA	TGTGCTAGTGGTTTGGCTGCAGCCACAGATACGCAGTATTTT	CASGLAAATDTQYF
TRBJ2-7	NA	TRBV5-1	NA	TGCGCCAGCAGCTCACAGGGTTACGAGCAGTACTTC	CASSSQGYEQYF
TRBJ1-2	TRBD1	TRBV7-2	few	TGTGCCAGCAGCTTAGCGCGGGCAGGGGGATACTATGGCTACACCTTC	CASSLARAGGYYGYTF
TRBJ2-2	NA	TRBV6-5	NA	TGTGCCAGCAGTTACGGCAGGGAGCTGTTTTTT	CASSYGRELFF
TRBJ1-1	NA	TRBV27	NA	TGTGCCAGCAGTTTCGAGGGGGGTTGGACTGAAGCTTTCTTT	CASSFEGGWTEAFF
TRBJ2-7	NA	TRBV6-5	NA	TGTGCCAGCAGTTACTCCGGCGGAGACCCCTACGAGCAGTACTTC	CASSYSGGDPYEQYF
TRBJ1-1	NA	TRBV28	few	TGTGCCAGCAGTCCCGGGGGCGGGACTGAAGCTTTCTTT	CASSPGGGTEAFF
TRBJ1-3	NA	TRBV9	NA	TGTGCCAGCAGCCAAGGGACGCTGAAGGGATTATGGGGAAACACCATATATTTT	CASSQGTLKGLWGNTIYF
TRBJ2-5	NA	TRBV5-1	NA	TGCGCCAGCAGCTTGGTCTCCGGGCTTCAAGAGACCCAGTACTTC	CASSLVSGLQETQYF
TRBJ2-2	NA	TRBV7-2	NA	TGTGCCAGCAGCTTAGTACTATCGAACACCGGGGAGCTGTTTTTT	CASSLVLSNTGELFF
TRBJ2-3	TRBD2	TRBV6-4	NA	TGTGCCAGCAGTGAAGGCGGGGGGGAAGCGGATACGCAGTATTTT	CASSEGGGEADTQYF
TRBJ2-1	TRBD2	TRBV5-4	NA	TGTGCCAGCAGCGGGACTACCAATGGGGATGAGCAGTTCTTC	CASSGTTNGDEQFF
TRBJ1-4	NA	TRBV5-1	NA	TGCGCCAGCAGCCGGACCCGGGGGGGTGAAAAACTGTTTTTT	CASSRTRGGEKLFF
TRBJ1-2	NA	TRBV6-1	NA	TGTGCCAGCAGTCCCATCCTCCGGGGGGGAGGCTACACCTTC	CASSPILRGGGYTF
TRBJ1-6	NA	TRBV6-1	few	TGTGCCAGCAGAGCGACGGTCCGGGATTCACCCCTCCACTTT	CASRATVRDSPLHF
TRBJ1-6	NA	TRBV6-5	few	TGTGCCAGCAGTTACTCGAACAGTAATAGTTCACCCCTCCACTTT	CASSYSNSNSSPLHF
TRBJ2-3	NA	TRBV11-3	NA	TGTGCCAGCAGCGATCCCGGCGGGAAAGACACAGATACGCAGTATTTT	CASSDPGGKDTDTQYF
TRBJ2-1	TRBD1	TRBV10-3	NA	TGTGCCATCAGTGAGCCGGGACAGGGGGTCAATGAGCAGTTCTTC	CAISEPGQGVNEQFF
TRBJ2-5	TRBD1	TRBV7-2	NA	TGTGCCAGCAGCCGGGACAGCCAAGAGACCCAGTACTTC	CASSRDSQETQYF
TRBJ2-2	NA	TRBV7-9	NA	TGTGCCAGCAGCCGCCTGGGGCTTAGCCCCGGGGAGCTGTTTTTT	CASSRLGLSPGELFF
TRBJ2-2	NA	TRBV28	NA	TGTGCCAGCAGTCCCACCCTAGGGGGGGGACTTATGAACACCGGGGAGCTGTTTTTT	CASSPTLGGGLMNTGELFF
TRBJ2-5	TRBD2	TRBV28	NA	TGTGCCAGCAGCTCCTCGTGGCGGGAGGCACAAGAGACCCAGTACTTC	CASSSSWREAQETQYF
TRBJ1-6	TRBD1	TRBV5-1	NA	TGCGCCAGCAGCTTGGAGGGGGACAGGCCACTCCACTTT	CASSLEGDRPLHF
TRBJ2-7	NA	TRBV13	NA	TGTGCCAGCAGCTTAGACAACGAGCAGTACTTC	CASSLDNEQYF
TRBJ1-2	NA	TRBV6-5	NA	TGTGCCAGCAGTTACAGGACAGATTATCCCTACACCTTC	CASSYRTDYPYTF
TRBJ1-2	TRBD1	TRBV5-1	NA	TGCGCCAGCAGCTTGCAGGCGGCGCAGGGGGCCAATGGCTACACCTTC	CASSLQAAQGANGYTF
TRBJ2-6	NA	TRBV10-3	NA	TGTGCCATCAATCCAGGGGCTGGGGCCAACGTCCTGACTTTC	CAINPGAGANVLTF
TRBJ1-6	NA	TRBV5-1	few	TGCGCCAGCAGCTTAACCTTTTTATCACCCCTCCACTTT	CASSLTFLSPLHF
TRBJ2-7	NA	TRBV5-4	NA	TGTGCCAGCAGCTCAACCAGGGGGGGTCCCTACGAGCAGTACTTC	CASSSTRGGPYEQYF
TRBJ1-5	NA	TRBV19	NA	TGTGCCAGTAGTAGTGGGTGGATGTTAGGACCCCAGCATTTT	CASSSGWMLGPQHF
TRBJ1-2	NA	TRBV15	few	TGTGCCACCAGCAGAGATGCAGAGTCCTATGGCTACACCTTC	CATSRDAESYGYTF
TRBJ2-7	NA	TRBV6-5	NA	TGTGCCAGCAGTTACGGGCAGGGGCCCTCCTACGAGCAGTACTTC	CASSYGQGPSYEQYF
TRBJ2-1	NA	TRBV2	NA	TGTGCCAGCAGACAGAAAAACCAAAACAATGAGCAGTTCTTC	CASRQKNQNNEQFF
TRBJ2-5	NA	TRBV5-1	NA	TGCGCCAGCAGCTTGGGAACTAGCCAAGAGACCCAGTACTTC	CASSLGTSQETQYF
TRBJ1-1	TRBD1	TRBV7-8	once	TGTGCCAGCAGCTTCGGGAACAGGGGCATGAACACTGAAGCTTTCTTT	CASSFGNRGMNTEAFF
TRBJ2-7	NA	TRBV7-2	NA	TGTGCCAGCAGCCTTAACAGGGTTCGCTACGAGCAGTACTTC	CASSLNRVRYEQYF
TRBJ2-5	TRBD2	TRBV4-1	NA	TGCGCCAGCAGCCCATTCCTGTCGGGAGGGGAGACCCAGTACTTC	CASSPFLSGGETQYF
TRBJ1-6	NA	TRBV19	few	TGTGCCAGTGGTAGGCATAATTCACCCCTCCACTTT	CASGRHNSPLHF
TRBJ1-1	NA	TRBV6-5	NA	TGTGCCAGCAGTTACAGTGTACAGGCCTCGTGGACTGAAGCTTTCTTT	CASSYSVQASWTEAFF
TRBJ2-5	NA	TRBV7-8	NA	TGTGCCAGCAGCTTAGATCAAGCGGGCCTAATTCAAGAGACCCAGTACTTC	CASSLDQAGLIQETQYF
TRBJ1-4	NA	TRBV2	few	TGTGCCAGCAGCATAGGGGGAACTAATGAAAAACTGTTTTTT	CASSIGGTNEKLFF
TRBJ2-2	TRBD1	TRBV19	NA	TGTGCCAGTAGTATTGCGGGACAGGGGAACACCGGGGAGCTGTTTTTT	CASSIAGQGNTGELFF
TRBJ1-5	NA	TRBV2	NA	TGTGCCAGTTCGGGACTCTATAGCAATCAGCCCCAGCATTTT	CASSGLYSNQPQHF
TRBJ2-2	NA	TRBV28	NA	TGTGCCAGCAGTTTATCTTGGGGATCCGGGGAGCTGTTTTTT	CASSLSWGSGELFF
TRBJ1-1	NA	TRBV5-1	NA	TGCGCCAGCAGCGACGGACAGATGAACACTGAAGCTTTCTTT	CASSDGQMNTEAFF
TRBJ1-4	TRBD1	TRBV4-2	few	TGTGCCAGCAGCCAAAGGACAGGTCCTAATGAAAAACTGTTTTTT	CASSQRTGPNEKLFF
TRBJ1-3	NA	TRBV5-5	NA	TGTGCCAGCAGCTTGTTGGGGCAGGGTCAGGGAAACACCATATATTTT	CASSLLGQGQGNTIYF
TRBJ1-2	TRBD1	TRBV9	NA	TGTGCCAGCGGAACCGGGGACAGGGGGAATGGCTACACCTTC	CASGTGDRGNGYTF
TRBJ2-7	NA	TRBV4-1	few	TGCGCCAGCAGCCAAGCGGGGGCGGGTCCCTACGAGCAGTACTTC	CASSQAGAGPYEQYF
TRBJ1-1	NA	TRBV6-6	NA	TGTGCCAGCAGTTTAGCCGGAGGGAGCACTGAAGCTTTCTTT	CASSLAGGSTEAFF